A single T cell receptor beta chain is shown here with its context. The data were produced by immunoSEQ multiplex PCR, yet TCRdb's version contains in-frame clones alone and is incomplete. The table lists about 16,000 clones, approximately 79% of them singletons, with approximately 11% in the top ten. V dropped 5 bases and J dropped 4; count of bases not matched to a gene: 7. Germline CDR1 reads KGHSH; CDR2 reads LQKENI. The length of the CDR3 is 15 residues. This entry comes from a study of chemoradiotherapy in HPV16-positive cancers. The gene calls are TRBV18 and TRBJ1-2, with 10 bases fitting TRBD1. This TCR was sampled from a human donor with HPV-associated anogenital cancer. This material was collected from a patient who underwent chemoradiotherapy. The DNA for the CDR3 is TGTGCCAGCTCAGACGACAGGGGGCGAAGCTATGGCTACACCTTC. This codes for CASSDDRGRSYGYTF.